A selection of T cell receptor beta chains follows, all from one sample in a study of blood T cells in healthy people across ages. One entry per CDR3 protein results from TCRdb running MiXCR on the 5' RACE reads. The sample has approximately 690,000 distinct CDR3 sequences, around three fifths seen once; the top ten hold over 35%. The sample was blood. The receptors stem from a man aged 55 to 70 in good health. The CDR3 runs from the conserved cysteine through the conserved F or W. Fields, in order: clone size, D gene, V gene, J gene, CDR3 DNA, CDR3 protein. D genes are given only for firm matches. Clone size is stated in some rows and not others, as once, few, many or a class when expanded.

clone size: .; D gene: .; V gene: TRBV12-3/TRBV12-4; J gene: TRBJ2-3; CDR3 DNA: TGTGCCAGCATCGATGGGGGGGCCGGAGATACGCAGTATTTT; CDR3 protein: CASIDGGAGDTQYF
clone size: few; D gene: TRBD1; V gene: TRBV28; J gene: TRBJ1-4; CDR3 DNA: TGTGCCAGCAGAAGGACAGGGGTTGAAAAACTGTTTTTT; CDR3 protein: CASRRTGVEKLFF
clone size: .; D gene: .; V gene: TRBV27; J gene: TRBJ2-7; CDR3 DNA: TGTGCCAGCAGGCCCCCCGGGTTCCAGCAGTACTTC; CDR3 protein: CASRPPGFQQYF
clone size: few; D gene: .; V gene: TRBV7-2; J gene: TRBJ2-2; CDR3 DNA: TGTGCCAGCCGCCGAAATGGGGTCGGGGAGCTGTTTTTT; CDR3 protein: CASRRNGVGELFF
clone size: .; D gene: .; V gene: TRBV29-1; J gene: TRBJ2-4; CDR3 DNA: TGCAGCGTTGAAGCAGGGACGACCTCCTACAATGAGCAGTACTTC; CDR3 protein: CSVEAGTTSYNEQYF
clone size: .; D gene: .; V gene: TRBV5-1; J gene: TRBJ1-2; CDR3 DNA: TGCGCCAGCAGCTTGGAATTTGGGCGGCCGACAGATTATAACTATGGCTACACCTTC; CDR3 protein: CASSLEFGRPTDYNYGYTF
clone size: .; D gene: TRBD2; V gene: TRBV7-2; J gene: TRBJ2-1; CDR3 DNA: TGTGCCAGCAGCTCCCTACTAGCGGCCGGGCACAATGAGCAGTTCTTC; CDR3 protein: CASSSLLAAGHNEQFF
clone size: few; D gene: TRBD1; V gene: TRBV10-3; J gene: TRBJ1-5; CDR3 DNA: TGTGCCATCAGCCCTACAGGGGTGTCCAATCAGCCCCAGCATTTT; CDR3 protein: CAISPTGVSNQPQHF
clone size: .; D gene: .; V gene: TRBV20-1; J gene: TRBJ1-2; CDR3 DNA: TGCAGTGCTAGAGTCGGGACGGACTATGGCTACACCTTC; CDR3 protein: CSARVGTDYGYTF
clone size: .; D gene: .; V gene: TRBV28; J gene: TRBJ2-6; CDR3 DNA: TGTGCCAGCAAGGAGGGGGTAGAAGACTCTGGGGCCAACGTCCTGACTTTC; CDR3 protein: CASKEGVEDSGANVLTF
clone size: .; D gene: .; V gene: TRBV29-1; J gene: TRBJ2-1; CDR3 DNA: TGCAGCGTTGAAGGAAAGGGAAGCTCCTACAATGAGCAGTTCTTC; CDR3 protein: CSVEGKGSSYNEQFF
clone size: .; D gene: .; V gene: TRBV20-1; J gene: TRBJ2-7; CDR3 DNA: TGCAGTGCGCTAGTCAACGTGGGTGGCGAGCAGTACTTC; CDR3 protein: CSALVNVGGEQYF
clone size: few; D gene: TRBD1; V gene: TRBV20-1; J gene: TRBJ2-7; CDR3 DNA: TGCAGTGCTAAAGACGCCGGGACAGGGTCCTACGAGCAGTACTTC; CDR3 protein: CSAKDAGTGSYEQYF
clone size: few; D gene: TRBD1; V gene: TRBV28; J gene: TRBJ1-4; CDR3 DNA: TGTGCCAGCAGTTCAACCGGGACAGATAATGAAAAACTGTTTTTT; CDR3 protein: CASSSTGTDNEKLFF
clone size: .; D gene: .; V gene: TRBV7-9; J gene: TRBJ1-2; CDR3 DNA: TGTGCCAGCAGCTTGGGGGGGAATAACTATGGCTACACCTTC; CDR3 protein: CASSLGGNNYGYTF
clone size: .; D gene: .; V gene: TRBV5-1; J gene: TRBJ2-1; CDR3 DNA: TGCGCCAGCAGCTTTGCTAGCCTTCCCCACAATGAGCAGTTCTTC; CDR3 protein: CASSFASLPHNEQFF
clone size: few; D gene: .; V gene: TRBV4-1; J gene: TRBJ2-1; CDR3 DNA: TGCGCCAGCAGCCACGGGAGGGGGCCGCAGTTCTTC; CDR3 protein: CASSHGRGPQFF
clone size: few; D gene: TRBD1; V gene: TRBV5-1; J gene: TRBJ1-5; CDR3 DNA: TGCGCCAGCAGTCGTACAGGGGATCAGCCCCAGCATTTT; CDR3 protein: CASSRTGDQPQHF
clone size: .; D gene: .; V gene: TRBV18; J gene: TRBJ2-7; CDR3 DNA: TGTGCCAGCTCCGGTGGGGACCTCTACGAGCAGTACTTC; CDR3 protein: CASSGGDLYEQYF
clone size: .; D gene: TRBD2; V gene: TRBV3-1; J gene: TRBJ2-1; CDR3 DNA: TGTGCCAGCAGCGAACCCGGGACTAGGGGCAATGAGCAGTTCTTC; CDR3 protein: CASSEPGTRGNEQFF
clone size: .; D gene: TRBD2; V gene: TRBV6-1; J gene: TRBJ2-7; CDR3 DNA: TGTGCCAGCAGTGAAGATAGGTACGAGCGGGGGGGCCCAAATGAGCAGTACTTC; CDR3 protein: CASSEDRYERGGPNEQYF
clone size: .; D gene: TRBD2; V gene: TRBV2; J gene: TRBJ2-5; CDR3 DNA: TGTGCCAGCAGTGGACTAGCGGAGACCCAGTACTTC; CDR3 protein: CASSGLAETQYF
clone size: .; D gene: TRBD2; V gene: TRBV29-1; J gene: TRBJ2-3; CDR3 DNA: TGCAGCGTCGAGGTAGCGGGGTCTAGCACAGATACGCAGTATTTT; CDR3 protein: CSVEVAGSSTDTQYF
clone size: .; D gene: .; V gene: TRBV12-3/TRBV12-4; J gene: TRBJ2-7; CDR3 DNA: TGTGCCAGCAGTTTATTTCCAGGGTTCACCTACAATGAGCAGTACTTC; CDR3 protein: CASSLFPGFTYNEQYF
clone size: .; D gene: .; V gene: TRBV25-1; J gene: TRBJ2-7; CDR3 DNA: TGTGCCAGCAGTGAAGCGGGGGCCACCTACGAGCAGTACTTC; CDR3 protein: CASSEAGATYEQYF
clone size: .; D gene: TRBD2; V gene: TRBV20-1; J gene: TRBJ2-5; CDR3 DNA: TGCAGTGCCCCGCGGGGGTTCCAAGAGACCCAGTACTTC; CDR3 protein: CSAPRGFQETQYF
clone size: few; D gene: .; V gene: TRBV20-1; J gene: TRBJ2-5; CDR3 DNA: TGCAGTGCCAAACAGTCTCCCGCGCAAGAGACCCAGTACTTC; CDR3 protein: CSAKQSPAQETQYF
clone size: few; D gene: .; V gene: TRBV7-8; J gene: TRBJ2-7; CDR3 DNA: TGTGCCAGCAGCCCCCTGGGGGGGACAGCACACTACGAGCAGTACTTC; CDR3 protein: CASSPLGGTAHYEQYF
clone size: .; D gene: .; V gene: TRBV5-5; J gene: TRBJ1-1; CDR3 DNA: TGTGCCAGCAGCGCCACAGGTATCGGGAACACTGAAGCTTTCTTT; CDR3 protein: CASSATGIGNTEAFF